This T cell receptor beta chain was profiled in a study of blood T cell repertoires in COVID-19. Study-wide context: T cells, B-cell-depleted T cells, or PBMCs supplied cDNA or gDNA.

The CDR3 length is 15 residues. CDR1 and CDR2 from the germline V gene are SGHAT and FQNNGV. V dropped 5 bases and J dropped 7 bases, with 15 bases sitting between them. Original processing notes: Amplifying reference gene primers gave estimates of nucleated cell counts. Only in-frame clones appear in the TCRdb table, and some are missing; sequencing was by immunoSEQ multiplex PCR. V, J and clone size reflect that table, while D and trimming were determined from the DNA. The sample lists 250,000 to 300,000 clones; approximately 88% were seen once. The specimen was peripheral blood. The source is a woman aged 25 to 39 who had recovered from COVID-19. V is TRBV11-2 and J is TRBJ1-6, with D perhaps TRBD1 (5 bases). Written as DNA, the CDR3 is TGTGCCAGCAGCCCCGAGGGACTTTCGAATTCACCCCTCCACTTT. Its protein product is CASSPEGLSNSPLHF.